Each of the 10 T cell receptor beta chains below was sequenced from the same sample in a study of T cell responses to AZD1222 COVID-19 vaccine. Using immunoSEQ multiplex PCR, the repertoire was profiled, and TCRdb retains in-frame clones only, with some absent. This table has about 170,000 clones, roughly 92% appearing once. Material: peripheral blood, obtained on day 0 of AZD1222 vaccination. The source of these receptors is an adult in good health.

The chain employs TRBV6-6 and TRBJ1-2; tentative D call: TRBD1 (6 bases). V was trimmed by 3 bases and J by 8 bases, leaving 13 bases between them. The germline CDR1 and CDR2 sequences are MNHNY and SVGAGI (reference sequence). CDR3 length: 13 amino acids. The CDR3 sequence: CASSYRGPLGYTF. CDR3 in DNA: TGTGCCAGCAGTTATCGGGGGCCTTTGGGCTACACCTTC.

The chain combines TRBV19 with TRBJ1-1; TRBD1 is a possible D gene (6 bases). Trimming stripped 8 bases from V and 0 bases from J, with 10 bases between. The CDR3 sequence is 13 residues long. Per the germline V gene, CDR1 is LNHDA and CDR2 is SQIVND (reference sequence). The CDR3 here is CASGRTVNTEAFF. The CDR3 DNA reads TGTGCCAGTGGACGGACAGTGAACACTGAAGCTTTCTTT.

The chain recombines TRBV11-2 with TRBJ2-3; 8 positions agree with TRBD2. Per germline, CDR1 SGHAT and CDR2 FQNNGV. CDR3 size: 16 residues. The ends lost 3 bases at V and 0 bases at J; junction bases unmatched: 5. DNA for the CDR3: TGTGCCAGCAGCTTCGGGGGGGACAATAGCACAGATACGCAGTATTTT. Translated, it gives CASSFGGDNSTDTQYF.

The rearrangement links TRBV10-3 to TRBJ1-1; maybe TRBD1 (5 bases). The V gene lost 4 bases and the J gene lost 2 bases, with 8 bases spanning the gap. Germline V gene sequence: CDR1 ENHRY, CDR2 SYGVKD. The CDR3 is 13 residues long. DNA for the CDR3: TGTGCCATCAGTGGTGGGGCTAACACTGAAGCTTTCTTT. This encodes CAISGGANTEAFF.

The chain links TRBV5-1 to TRBJ1-5, with a possible D match to TRBD1 (6 bases). The CDR3 is 15 residues long. CDR1 SGHRS and CDR2 YFSETQ come from the germline V gene. Trimming shortened V by 4 bases and J by 2 bases, and 13 bases separated the two germline ends. In DNA, the CDR3 is TGCGCCAGCAGCAAGGACAGTCCTGGCAATCAGCCCCAGCATTTT. Encoded protein: CASSKDSPGNQPQHF.

The chain combines TRBV19 with TRBJ1-5; weak D call: TRBD1 (5 bases). V was trimmed by 2 bases and J by 6 bases, leaving 11 bases between them. Germline CDR1 reads LNHDA; CDR2 reads SQIVND (reference sequence). This CDR3 is 14 amino acids long. CDR3: CASSIRGISQPQHF. CDR3 DNA: TGTGCCAGTAGTATACGGGGGATAAGTCAGCCCCAGCATTTT.

V and J are TRBV18 and TRBJ2-1; perhaps TRBD2 as D (6 bases). The CDR3 consists of 16 residues. Trimming took off 8 bases at V and 7 bases at J, with 24 bases between the two ends. Germline V lookup: CDR1 KGHSH, CDR2 LQKENI. The CDR3 sequence is CASVSRDSRGRNEQFF. The CDR3 DNA follows: TGTGCCAGCGTATCCCGGGACTCCAGAGGGAGAAATGAGCAGTTCTTC.

The chain uses TRBV30 and TRBJ1-5; the match to TRBD1 covers 7 bases. Germline-derived CDR1 and CDR2 are GTSNPN and SVGIG (reference sequence). V lost 2 bases and J lost 2; bases outside the gene matches: 6. CDR3 length: 15 residues. CDR3 in DNA: TGTGCCTGGAGTCTAGGGGGCTCGGGCAATCAGCCCCAGCATTTT. As protein: CAWSLGGSGNQPQHF.

The V and J genes are TRBV5-4 and TRBJ1-2; D is perhaps TRBD1 (5 bases). CDR1 SGHNT and CDR2 YYREEE come from the germline V gene (reference sequence). Trimming cost V 0 bases and J 0 bases, with 9 bases left between them. CDR3 length equals 15 residues. CDR3 protein: CASSLGGASNYGYTF. The CDR3 DNA is TGTGCCAGCAGCTTGGGGGGCGCCTCTAACTATGGCTACACCTTC.

This rearrangement joins TRBV10-1 to TRBJ2-7; 7 bases agree with TRBD1. CDR1 is WNHNN and CDR2 is SYGVQD in the germline V gene (reference sequence). The CDR3 length is 17 residues. With 2 bases clipped from V and 2 bases from J, the junction kept 12 bases outside the gene matches. CDR3: CASSEPGPGQSTYEQYF. In DNA, the CDR3 is TGCGCCAGCAGTGAGCCGGGACCGGGACAGAGCACCTACGAGCAGTACTTC.